This T cell receptor beta chain comes out of a study of technical replicates of blood from a handful of donors. TCRdb's copy holds only in-frame clones and misses some; the assay was immunoSEQ multiplex PCR. The table shows about 49,000 clones, with 80% to 95% occurring only once. V was pared by 5 bases and J by 7 bases, with 11 bases between. Germline V gives CDR1 SGHVS, CDR2 FQNEAQ. The CDR3 totals 12 residues. The rearrangement uses TRBV7-8 and TRBJ1-2, with D perhaps matching TRBD1 (5 bases). The TCR sequence derives from a human donor in good health. Some clones in this sample may be carry-over from other donors' samples. The sequenced sample consisted of PBMCs. CDR3 amino acids: CASSPAGGGYTF. The CDR3 DNA reads TGTGCCAGCAGCCCCGCGGGGGGTGGCTACACCTTC.